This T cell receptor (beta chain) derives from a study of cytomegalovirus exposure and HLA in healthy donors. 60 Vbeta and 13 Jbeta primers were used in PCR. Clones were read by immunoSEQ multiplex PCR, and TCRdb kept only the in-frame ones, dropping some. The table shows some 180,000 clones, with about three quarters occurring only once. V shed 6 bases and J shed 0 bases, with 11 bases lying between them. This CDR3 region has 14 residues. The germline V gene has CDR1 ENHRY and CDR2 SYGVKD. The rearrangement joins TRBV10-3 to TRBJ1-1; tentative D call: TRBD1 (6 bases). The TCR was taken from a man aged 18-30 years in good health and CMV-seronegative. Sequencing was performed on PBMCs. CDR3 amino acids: CAISEGQLNTEAFF. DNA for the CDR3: TGTGCCATCAGCGAGGGACAACTGAACACTGAAGCTTTCTTT.